The 10 T cell receptor beta chains given below trace back to one sample, sequenced in a study of Graves' ophthalmopathy and Graves' hyperthyroidism (dated 2018 in TCRdb). TCRdb shows the sequencer as Illumina HiSeq 2000. For repertoire sequencing, TCR beta CDR3 regions were amplified from RNA transcripts. The first round was an RT-PCR using HTBI primers with the Qiagen OneStep RT-PCR kit, and this first round was followed by a second-round multiplex PCR, then size selection and purification. TCRdb reprocessed the public reads (quality trimming at Q25 with fastp, clone calling with MiXCR) and kept in-frame beta chains. Rows matching on CDR3 protein sequence are summarized as one entry with the most common DNA and genes. In all, the sample holds hundreds of thousands of distinct CDR3 sequences, and about 38% of those were seen once. The ten largest clones capture around 3% of the sample. The sequenced material came from peripheral blood. The receptors originated from an adult man with Graves' ophthalmopathy.

The chain couples TRBV12-3 or TRBV12-4 to TRBJ1-1; 8 nucleotides match TRBD1. The CDR3 consists of 16 residues. The J segment lost 0 bases and the V segment lost 6 bases, leaving 9 bases of the junction unmatched. The CDR3 sequence: CASRGAPGGMNTEAFF. In DNA form, the CDR3 reads TGTGCCAGCAGAGGAGCACCAGGGGGCATGAACACTGAAGCTTTCTTT.

This clonotype was picked up one time. The chain has TRBV15 and TRBJ1-6; the match to TRBD1 covers 7 bases. After removal of 5 bases from V and 13 bases from J, the junction contained 5 bases not matched to a gene. The CDR3 consists of 12 residues. Germline V gene sequence: CDR1 LNHNV, CDR2 YYDKDF (reference sequence). This chain's CDR3 is CATSGTGVPLHF. In DNA, the CDR3 is TGTGCCACCAGCGGCACAGGGGTCCCCCTCCACTTT. The whole variable domain, remainder taken from reference TRBV15 and TRBJ1-6, is DAMVIQNPRYQVTQFGKPVTLSCSQTLNHNVMYWYQQKSSQAPKLLFHYYDKDFNNEADTPDNFQSRRPNTSFCFLDIRSPGLGDTAMYLCATSGTGVPLHFGNGTRLTVT.

The genes are TRBV11-2 and TRBJ1-1, with 7 bases lining up with TRBD1. Germline loops: CDR1 SGHAT, CDR2 FQNNGV. Trimming cost V 4 bases and J 3 bases; bases outside gene matches: 8. The CDR3 has 15 residues. In DNA, the CDR3 is TGTGCCAGCAGCTACACCGGGACAGAGTACACTGAAGCTTTCTTT. Translation gives CASSYTGTEYTEAFF. The whole variable domain, filled in from reference TRBV11-2 and TRBJ1-1, reads EAGVAQSPRYKIIEKRQSVAFWCNPISGHATLYWYQQILGQGPKLLIQFQNNGVVDDSQLPKDRFSAERLKGVDSTLKIQPAKLEDSAVYLCASSYTGTEYTEAFFGQGTRLTVV.

This clonotype was seen repeatedly, ten times or more. V and J are TRBV10-3 and TRBJ1-2; D might be TRBD1 (5 bases). The length of the CDR3 is 12 residues. Germline CDR1 and CDR2: ENHRY and SYGVKD. Trimming took off 10 bases at V and 4 bases at J, with 13 bases between the two ends. CDR3 protein: CATGTEGYGYTF. The CDR3 DNA reads TGTGCCACGGGGACCGAGGGCTATGGCTACACCTTC.

Concerning this clonotype itself: A much larger clone sits a single nucleotide away, making a read error possible. The chain has TRBV5-1 and TRBJ2-7; TRBD1 matches at 9 bases. Looked up from germline, CDR1 is SGHRS and CDR2 is YFSETQ. CDR3 length: 14 residues. CDR3 DNA sequence: TGCGCCGGCAGCCTGGGGACAGGGAGGAACGAGCAGTACTTC. It specifies CAGSLGTGRNEQYF.

V gene TRBV25-1 combines with J gene TRBJ2-1; TRBD2 is a possible D gene (6 bases). The CDR3 spans 15 residues. Trimming left V 7 bases short and J 4 bases short, with 17 bases between. In germline, CDR1 is MGHDK, CDR2 SYGVNS. The CDR3 protein is CASTPRTTLYNEQFF. CDR3 nucleotide sequence: TGTGCCAGCACCCCACGGACTACCCTATACAATGAGCAGTTCTTC.

This clonotype was seen ten or more times. The chain recombines TRBV10-3 with TRBJ1-1; D gene uncertain. The CDR3 is 14 residues long. The V and J ends lost 7 bases and 0 bases respectively, with 12 bases between them. CDR1 is ENHRY and CDR2 is SYGVKD in the germline V gene. CDR3 DNA sequence: TGTGCCATCAATCCCTACCCCATGAACACTGAAGCTTTCTTT. It encodes CAINPYPMNTEAFF.

Concerning this clonotype itself: The junction departs from germline at one end; a sequencing error may be responsible. This chain links TRBV25-1 with TRBJ2-1; possible D gene TRBD1, 5 bases. Germline values: CDR1 MGHDK, CDR2 SYGVNS. This CDR3 has 11 amino acids. The CDR3: CASSSLTELFF. Here the CDR3 DNA reads TGTGCCAGCAGTTCGCTGACAGAGCTGTTCTTC.

The chain is built from TRBV9 and TRBJ2-7; either TRBD1 or TRBD2 may supply D (6 bases each). Germline CDR1 and CDR2: SGDLS and YYNGEE. The CDR3 extends over 12 amino acids. V was cut by 0 bases and J by 9 bases, with 10 bases left in between. The CDR3 is CASSVVGGGQYF. CDR3 bases: TGTGCCAGCAGCGTAGTAGGGGGAGGGCAGTACTTC.

This clonotype was observed many times. The chain has TRBV9 and TRBJ2-7, with 8 bases lining up with TRBD2. Germline CDR1 reads SGDLS; CDR2 reads YYNGEE. V was clipped by 2 bases and J by 3 bases; unmatched bases: 7. The CDR3 is 15 amino acids. The CDR3: CASSVFGAGDYEQYF. CDR3 sequence (DNA): TGTGCCAGCAGCGTTTTCGGAGCGGGGGACTACGAGCAGTACTTC.